The 15 T cell receptor beta chains listed next were all sequenced from one sample in a study of T cell responses to AZD1222 COVID-19 vaccine. Assay: immunoSEQ multiplex PCR; the TCRdb copy retains only in-frame clones and omits some. The sample holds about 110,000 clones, around 89% seen once. Sequencing was performed on peripheral blood, taken on day 0 of AZD1222 vaccination. The receptors come from an adult in good health.

The chain joins TRBV4-1 to TRBJ2-7; D remains unclear. Germline CDR1 MGHRA, CDR2 YSYEKL. The V and J ends lost 4 bases and 2 bases respectively, with 15 bases between them. This CDR3 contains 15 residues. The CDR3 spells CASSLNTSPTYEQYF. CDR3 DNA sequence: TGCGCCAGCAGCCTGAATACTTCCCCAACCTACGAGCAGTACTTC.

The gene calls are TRBV19 and TRBJ1-5; D is ambiguous. Trimming left V 3 bases short and J 2 bases short, with 8 bases between. The CDR3 covers 14 residues. Germline values: CDR1 LNHDA, CDR2 SQIVND (reference sequence). The CDR3 loop is CASSIYTRNQPQHF. CDR3 coding DNA: TGTGCCAGTAGTATCTACACCCGCAATCAGCCCCAGCATTTT.

V gene TRBV4-1 combines with J gene TRBJ2-1; 11 positions agree with TRBD2. V was pared by 0 bases and J by 8 bases, with 6 bases of the junction left unmatched. The CDR3 length is 16 residues. Per the germline V gene, CDR1 is MGHRA and CDR2 is YSYEKL. CDR3 coding DNA: TGCGCCAGCAGCCAAGATATAGCGGGAGGGGGGGATGAGCAGTTCTTC. Translating gives CASSQDIAGGGDEQFF.

The rearrangement links TRBV12-3 or TRBV12-4 to TRBJ1-5; tentatively, D is TRBD1 (5 bases). This CDR3 has 13 amino acids. Trimming shortened V by 7 bases and J by 4 bases, and 11 bases separated the two germline ends. The CDR3: CASTRQNNQPQHF. The CDR3 nucleotides are TGTGCCAGCACTAGACAGAATAATCAGCCCCAGCATTTT.

The gene calls are TRBV18 and TRBJ1-4; D call uncertain. V was pared by 6 bases and J by 8 bases, with 19 bases between. The CDR3 contains 15 residues. Germline lookup yields CDR1 KGHSH and CDR2 LQKENI. CDR3 amino acids: CASSPQVAPYEKLFF. In DNA form, the CDR3 reads TGTGCCAGCTCCCCCCAGGTCGCTCCTTACGAAAAACTGTTTTTT.

This chain connects TRBV28 to TRBJ1-2; possible D gene TRBD1, 6 bases. The CDR3 length is 14 residues. The V gene lost 6 bases and the J gene lost 4 bases, with 15 bases spanning the gap. The germline V gene has CDR1 MDHEN and CDR2 SYDVKM. DNA for the CDR3: TGTGCCAGCAGCTTAACCGGGGGGGCCTATGGCTACACCTTC. It translates to CASSLTGGAYGYTF.

There are a few counts of this clone. The J gene is TRBJ2-5, the V gene TRBV28; D is perhaps TRBD1 or TRBD2 (5 bases each). V lost 3 bases to trimming and J lost 5 bases, with 19 bases between them. This CDR3 contains 16 residues. Germline V lookup: CDR1 MDHEN, CDR2 SYDVKM. In nucleotides, the CDR3 is TGTGCCAGCAGTTTTTTCGGGTTAGCCGAGGGGGAGACCCAGTACTTC. Protein sequence: CASSFFGLAEGETQYF.

This chain links TRBV28 with TRBJ1-5; no clear D gene. Trimming left V 5 bases short and J 0 bases short, with 23 bases between. The CDR3 runs to 19 residues. Germline V gene data show CDR1 as MDHEN and CDR2 as SYDVKM. CDR3 nucleotides: TGTGCCAGCAGTGAACCCGTACGTTTTGCAGGACGTAGCAATCAGCCCCAGCATTTT. Amino acid sequence: CASSEPVRFAGRSNQPQHF. The whole variable domain, filled in from reference TRBV28 and TRBJ1-5, reads DVKVTQSSRYLVKRTGEKVFLECVQDMDHENMFWYRQDPGLGLRLIYFSYDVKMKEKGDIPEGYSVSREKKERFSLILESASTNQTSMYLCASSEPVRFAGRSNQPQHFGDGTRLSIL.

This clone was counted a single time. J is TRBJ2-3 and V is TRBV6-5, with 10 bases lining up with TRBD2. In germline, CDR1 is MNHEY, CDR2 SVGAGI. The CDR3 consists of 14 residues. V lost 7 bases and J lost 0; bases outside the gene matches: 1. CDR3 protein: CASILAGSTDTQYF. The CDR3 DNA sequence: TGTGCCAGCATACTAGCGGGAAGCACAGATACGCAGTATTTT.

The chain couples TRBV10-2 to TRBJ1-2; D is unresolved. Trimming left V 4 bases short and J 3 bases short, with 3 bases between. The CDR3 spans 11 residues. From germline, CDR1 is WSHSY and CDR2 SAAADI. CDR3 coding DNA: TGCGCCAGCAGTGGGGACTATGGCTACACCTTC. Translation gives CASSGDYGYTF.

V is TRBV28 and J is TRBJ1-5; 9 bases match TRBD1. This CDR3 region has 14 residues. The junction had 3 bases not matched to a gene; V was cut back by 5 bases and J by 4 bases. The germline CDR1 and CDR2 sequences are MDHEN and SYDVKM. DNA of the CDR3: TGTGCCAGCAGTCCCGGACAGGGGAATCAGCCCCAGCATTTT. It codes for CASSPGQGNQPQHF.

This clone appeared a few times. The chain carries TRBV6-2 or TRBV6-3 and TRBJ1-5; TRBD1 aligns across 8 bases. The germline V gene encodes CDR1 MNHEY and CDR2 SVGEGT. The ends lost 6 bases at V and 5 bases at J; junction bases unmatched: 9. The CDR3 loop spans 15 amino acids. The CDR3 region is CASSLGTGWDQPQHF. The CDR3 nucleotides read TGTGCCAGCAGCCTAGGGACAGGCTGGGATCAGCCCCAGCATTTT.

This sequence joins TRBV7-3 and TRBJ1-1; the D gene is possibly TRBD1 (6 bases). Per germline, CDR1 SGHTA and CDR2 FQGTGA. With 5 bases removed from V and 1 base from J, the gap between germline ends came to 11 bases. The length of the CDR3 is 14 residues. In DNA, the CDR3 is TGTGCCAGCAGCCAGGACAGCTCGAACACTGAAGCTTTCTTT. Translation: CASSQDSSNTEAFF.

This chain joins TRBV6-2 or TRBV6-3 and TRBJ2-6; D gene ambiguous. Trimming took off 2 bases at V and 0 bases at J, with 5 bases between the two ends. The length of the CDR3 is 15 residues. Germline V gene data show CDR1 as MNHEY and CDR2 as SVGEGT. CDR3: CASSYHYSGANVLTF. The CDR3, as DNA: TGTGCCAGCAGTTACCATTACTCTGGGGCCAACGTCCTGACTTTC.

The rearrangement links TRBV2 to TRBJ2-1, with 11 bases that match TRBD1. CDR1 SNHLY and CDR2 FYNNEI come from the germline V gene. V lost 7 bases, J lost 6 bases, and 5 bases stayed unmatched. This CDR3 region has 14 residues. CDR3 coding DNA: TGTGCCAGCACCGGACAGGGGGCCATCAATGAGCAGTTCTTC. Amino acids: CASTGQGAINEQFF.